This T cell receptor beta chain emerged from a study of blood T cell repertoires in COVID-19 (dated by TCRdb to the early 2020s). Describing the broader study: Samples covering the acute and convalescent phases of COVID-19 were provided by collaborators in the United States, Italy and Spain. The prospective study material was composed of cDNA or gDNA derived from T cells, B-cell-depleted T cells, or PBMCs. Deeply sampled blood TCRbeta repertoires from subjects exposed to, actively infected with, or recovered from COVID-19 were included in the dataset. The repertoires were made available in a free public database intended to serve as a resource for research on the immune response to SARS-CoV-2. The samples were drawn from two sources: the first 160 participants of the ongoing ImmuneRACE study, and over 950 subjects contributed by 6 global collaborators. A de-identified subject ID, COVID-19 status, age in years and sex were almost always included in the sample metadata. Where available, HLA class I and class II types were obtained from metadata supplied by the sample provider rather than from assay-based typing. Paper-wide results and their limitations: How much clinical and demographic metadata was included differed by source and by participant, and the metadata was provided uncurated.

In Seattle, one collaborating source enrolled patients while the infection was active and tracked those patients longitudinally over the course of disease. Collaborating institutions collected whole blood in K2EDTA tubes following their own protocols. For TCRbeta analysis, collaborators shipped samples in one of three forms: frozen whole blood, isolated PBMCs, or DNA extracted from either of those sample types. The immunoSEQ Assay, a bias-controlled multiplex PCR, was used to amplify TCRbeta CDR3 regions from genomic DNA. The authors' analysis ran thus. The number of nucleated cells in each sample was estimated from the amplification of reference gene primers within the assay. Sequence reads were collapsed and filtered to measure the absolute abundance of every unique TCRbeta CDR3 rearrangement. For each sample, productive Simpson clonality was calculated as the square root of Simpson's diversity index over productive rearrangements. The table was pulled from immuneACCESS by TCRdb, which kept in-frame rearrangements only. Such tables lose some clones; where checked, under half of the loss comes from unresolved V genes, and the rest has no known cause. That table gives V, J and clone size, and the DNA gave D and trimming. This sample holds hundreds of thousands of clones; about nine tenths were observed only once. The ten biggest clones cover 11% of the sample.

Details on this clone: Its antigen remains unidentified. No base qualities exist here, and no much larger clone lies one base off it. Other nucleotide sequences in the sample specify the same CDR3.

Sequenced: peripheral blood. This TCR was recovered from a woman between 25 and 40 years old with COVID-19, enrolled during active disease.

CDR3 sequence: CASSPGTGGNQPQHF. In nucleotides, the sequence is TGTGCCAGTAGCCCGGGGACAGGGGGCAATCAGCCCCAGCATTTT. This chain is built from TRBV19 and TRBJ1-5, with TRBD1 matching 10 junction bases. The germline V and J ends show losses of 6 bases and 2 bases respectively, and no gene match explains 4 bases of the junction. Reading the germline V gene (reference sequence) gives CDR1 LNHDA and CDR2 SQIVND. The CDR3 numbers 15 residues from cysteine through phenylalanine. Only CDR3 DNA is held: 45 bases, read in frame from base 1.